This T cell receptor (beta chain) was found in a study of shared clonotypes between healthy human individuals. This CDR3 contains 16 residues. CDR1 and CDR2 (germline): MNHEY, SMNVEV (reference sequence). V lost 3 bases and J lost 4; bases outside the gene matches: 4. Researchers sequenced unsorted PBMC DNA using ten immunoSEQ deep assay plates. TCRdb's table, derived via immunoSEQ multiplex PCR, lists solely in-frame clones and lacks some. Of about 520,000 clones listed, around 73% are singletons. The clonotype comes from a woman aged 40 to 50 in good health. Some clones in this sample may be carry-over from other donors' samples. The chain has TRBV27 and TRBJ2-1; 12 bases are a match to TRBD2. Sequencing was done on a sample of PBMCs. The CDR3 loop reads CASSFLAGGLYNEQFF. Written as DNA, the CDR3 is TGTGCCAGCAGTTTCCTAGCGGGAGGGCTATACAATGAGCAGTTCTTC.